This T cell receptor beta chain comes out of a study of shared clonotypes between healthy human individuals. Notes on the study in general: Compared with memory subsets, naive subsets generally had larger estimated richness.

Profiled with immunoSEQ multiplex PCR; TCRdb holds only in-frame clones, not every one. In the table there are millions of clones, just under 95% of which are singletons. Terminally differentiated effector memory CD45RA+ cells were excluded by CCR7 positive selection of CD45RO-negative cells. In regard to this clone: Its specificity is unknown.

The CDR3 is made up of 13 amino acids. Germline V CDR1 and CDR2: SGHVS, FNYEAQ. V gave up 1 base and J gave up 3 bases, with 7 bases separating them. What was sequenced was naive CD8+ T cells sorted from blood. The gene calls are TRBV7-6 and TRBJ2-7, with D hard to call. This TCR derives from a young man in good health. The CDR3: CASSLGAIYEQYF. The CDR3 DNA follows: TGTGCCAGCAGCTTAGGGGCTATCTACGAGCAGTACTTC.